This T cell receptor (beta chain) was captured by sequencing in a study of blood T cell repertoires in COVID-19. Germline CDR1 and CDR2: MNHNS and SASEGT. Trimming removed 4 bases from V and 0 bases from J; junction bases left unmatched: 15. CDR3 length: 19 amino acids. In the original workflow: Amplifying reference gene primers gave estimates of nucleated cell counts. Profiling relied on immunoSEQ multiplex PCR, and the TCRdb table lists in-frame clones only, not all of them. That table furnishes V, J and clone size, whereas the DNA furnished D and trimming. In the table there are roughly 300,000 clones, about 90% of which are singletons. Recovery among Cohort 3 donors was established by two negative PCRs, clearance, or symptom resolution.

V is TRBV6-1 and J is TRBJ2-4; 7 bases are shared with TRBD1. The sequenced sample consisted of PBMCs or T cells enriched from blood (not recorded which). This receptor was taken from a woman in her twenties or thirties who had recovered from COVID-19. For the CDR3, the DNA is TGTGCCAGCAGTGTACACTCCGGGACAGAGACTTTAGCCAAAAACATTCAGTACTTC. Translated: CASSVHSGTETLAKNIQYF.